The next 13 T cell receptor beta chains were all read from a single sample in a study of human T cells and chemical hapten exposure (dated by TCRdb to the early 2020s). The library was made by RACE. The sequencer was a NextSeq 500. In-frame beta chains were kept once TCRdb had trimmed the public reads at Q25 with fastp and called clones with MiXCR. Each CDR3 protein gets just one entry, which takes the most common genes and DNA from the rows behind it. The sample records a few hundred thousand distinct CDR3 sequences, roughly 6.3% of which are singletons. Jointly, the top ten make up around 6.1% of the sample. The time point label here, explained by the study, means: patch test 2, 6 weeks after DPC sensitization. The treatment or condition label, read with the paper, signifies: therapeutic diphenylcyclopropenone sensitization with weekly scalp DPC. The input for sequencing was whole blood, taken in connection with sensitization to the hapten diphenylcyclopropenone (DPC). These receptors all stem from a woman younger than 35 with alopecia areata. Some clones in this sample may be carry-over from other donors' samples.

The table lists this clonotype with a few counts. The chain employs TRBV6-1 and TRBJ1-1; no clear D. CDR3 length: 14 amino acids. Trimming took off 0 bases at V and 0 bases at J, with 5 bases between the two ends. Germline CDR1 is MNHNS and CDR2 is SASEGT. CDR3 bases: TGTGCCAGCAGTGAAGCCATAGTGAACACTGAAGCTTTCTTT. It translates to CASSEAIVNTEAFF.

This chain links TRBV24-1 with TRBJ2-3, with a tentative D call TRBD2 (6 bases). This CDR3 has 15 amino acids. V gave up 4 bases and J gave up 6 bases, with 16 bases separating them. Germline V gene sequence: CDR1 KGHDR, CDR2 SFDVKD. The CDR3 region is CATSDRRLGRDTQYF. CDR3 DNA: TGTGCCACCAGTGACCGGCGACTAGGCCGGGATACGCAGTATTTT.

This clonotype was seen ten or more times. The J gene is TRBJ1-3, the V gene TRBV5-1; D remains unclear. The V end was cut by 5 bases, the J end by 0 bases, with 9 bases between. Germline V lookup: CDR1 SGHRS, CDR2 YFSETQ. CDR3 length: 14 residues. CDR3 loop: CASRGPSSGNTIYF. The CDR3 coding sequence is TGCGCCAGCAGAGGACCGAGCTCTGGAAACACCATATATTTT.

The table lists this clonotype with many counts. This chain joins TRBV29-1 and TRBJ2-4; TRBD1 might be the D (6 bases). The CDR3 covers 15 residues. V was pared by 5 bases and J by 6 bases, with 20 bases between. Germline-derived CDR1 and CDR2 are SQVTM and ANQGSEA. CDR3 bases: TGCAGCGTTTCAAAACAGGGCGGTGTGTTAAACATTCAGTACTTC. Its protein is CSVSKQGGVLNIQYF.

This chain links TRBV18 with TRBJ2-7; maybe TRBD1 (6 bases). Germline lookup yields CDR1 KGHSH and CDR2 LQKENI. The V gene lost 6 bases and the J gene lost 3 bases, with 15 bases spanning the gap. The CDR3 extends over 14 amino acids. CDR3 residues: CASSPDSASYEQYF. CDR3 DNA: TGTGCCAGCTCTCCGGACAGCGCGAGCTACGAGCAGTACTTC.

This clonotype occurred many times. This chain connects TRBV6-4 to TRBJ2-3; 11 bases match TRBD1. CDR3 length: 15 residues. Per germline, CDR1 MRHNA and CDR2 SNTAGT. V dropped 2 bases and J dropped 2; count of bases not matched to a gene: 0. DNA for the CDR3: TGTGCCAGCAGTGACGGACAGGGGGCCACAGATACGCAGTATTTT. Encoded protein: CASSDGQGATDTQYF.

Concerning this clonotype: This sequence may be a read error, since a much larger clone differs from it by one base. The chain joins TRBV2 to TRBJ2-3; TRBD1 agrees at 8 bases. From germline, CDR1 is SNHLY and CDR2 FYNNEI. This CDR3 region has 15 residues. V shed 8 bases and J 1 base; nucleotides not matched to a gene: 8. For the CDR3, the DNA is TGTGCCAGCTGGGGGGACAGGAGGGGCACAGATACGCAGTATTTT. Its translation: CASWGDRRGTDTQYF. The whole variable domain, remainder taken from reference TRBV2 and TRBJ2-3, is EPEVTQTPSHQVTQMGQEVILRCVPISNHLYFYWYRQILGQKVEFLVSFYNNEISEKSEIFDDQFSVERPDGSNFTLKIRSTKLEDSAMYFCASWGDRRGTDTQYFGPGTRLTVL.

The chain couples TRBV12-5 to TRBJ2-7; maybe TRBD1 (6 bases). The CDR3 totals 15 residues. V lost 4 bases, J lost 2 bases, and 15 bases lay in between. The germline CDR1 and CDR2 sequences are LGHNT and FRNRAP. CDR3 bases: TGTGCTAGTGGTTCCGGACAGCTCGGCACCTACGAGCAGTACTTC. Its translation is CASGSGQLGTYEQYF.

The chain has TRBV11-2 and TRBJ2-1, with 7 bases that match TRBD1. Per the germline V gene, CDR1 is SGHAT and CDR2 is FQNNGV. This CDR3 spans 14 amino acids. V dropped 4 bases and J dropped 3; count of bases not matched to a gene: 3. The CDR3: CASSSRDSYNEQFF. The CDR3 DNA follows: TGTGCCAGCAGCTCACGGGACAGCTACAATGAGCAGTTCTTC.

V usage is TRBV4-3 and J usage is TRBJ2-2; D is possibly TRBD1 or TRBD2 (5 bases each). This CDR3 is 16 amino acids long. Germline lookup yields CDR1 LGHNA and CDR2 YSLEER. V shed 5 bases and J shed 0 bases, with 13 bases lying between them. The CDR3 protein is CASSEGTLANTGELFF. The CDR3 nucleotides read TGCGCCAGCAGCGAGGGGACCCTCGCGAACACCGGGGAGCTGTTTTTT.

This clonotype was counted between two and nine times. The chain joins TRBV7-2 to TRBJ1-3; D not resolved. V dropped 5 bases and J dropped 0 bases, with 8 bases sitting between them. Germline loops: CDR1 SGHTA, CDR2 FQGNSA. This CDR3 has 14 amino acids. Written as DNA, the CDR3 is TGTGCCAGCAGCCCAGTTTTCTCTGGAAACACCATATATTTT. Translated: CASSPVFSGNTIYF.

This clonotype was seen a handful of times. The V gene is TRBV12-3 or TRBV12-4, the J gene TRBJ2-3, with 11 bases aligning to TRBD2. The trim removed 6 bases at V and 6 bases at J, leaving 8 bases unmatched. The CDR3 runs 15 residues. The CDR3 loop is CASRQLAGDPDTQYF. CDR3 in DNA: TGTGCCAGCAGGCAACTAGCGGGGGACCCGGATACGCAGTATTTT.

V is TRBV29-1 and J is TRBJ2-1; TRBD2 agrees at 9 bases. CDR1 SQVTM and CDR2 ANQGSEA come from the germline V gene. The CDR3 is made up of 14 amino acids. V shed 8 bases and J 10 bases; nucleotides not matched to a gene: 15. This CDR3 reads CSPGGLAGTGEQFF. Here the CDR3 DNA reads TGCAGCCCCGGTGGCCTAGCGGGGACGGGGGAGCAGTTCTTC.